This paragraph covers one T cell receptor beta chain sequence. Its target is not known. The V gene lost 1 base and the J gene lost 7 bases, with 20 bases spanning the gap. The CDR3 sequence is 16 residues long. In germline, CDR1 is SGDLS, CDR2 YYNGEE. Three pembrolizumab responders had their TCRs sequenced. These data are taken from a study of PD-1 blockade in mismatch repair-deficient tumors. Data came from immunoSEQ multiplex PCR; TCRdb stores just in-frame clones and leaves some out. The table shows about 100,000 clones, with about 79% occurring only once. General study points: Rapid post-treatment expansion, then contraction, generally preceding radiologic response, marked tumor-resident clones.

The specimen comprised peripheral blood, sampled about 33 weeks after starting pembrolizumab. The genes are TRBV9 and TRBJ1-2, with D perhaps TRBD1 (5 bases). The source is an adult with mismatch repair-deficient cancer. The CDR3 DNA reads TGTGCCAGCAGCGTATCGCAGGGATTTAGTGGAACTGGCTACACCTTC. This gives the protein CASSVSQGFSGTGYTF.